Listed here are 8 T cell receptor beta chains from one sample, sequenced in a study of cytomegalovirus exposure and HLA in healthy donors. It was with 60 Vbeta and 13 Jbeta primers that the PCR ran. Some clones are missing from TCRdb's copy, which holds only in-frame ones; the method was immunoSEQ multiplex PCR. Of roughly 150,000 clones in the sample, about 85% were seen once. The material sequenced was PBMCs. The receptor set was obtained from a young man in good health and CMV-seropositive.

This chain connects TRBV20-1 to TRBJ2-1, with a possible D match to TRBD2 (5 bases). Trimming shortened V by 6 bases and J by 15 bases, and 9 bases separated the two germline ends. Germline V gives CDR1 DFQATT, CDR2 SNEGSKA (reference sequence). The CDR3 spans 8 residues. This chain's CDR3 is CSADSRFF. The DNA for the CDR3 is TGCAGTGCGGACTCACGGTTCTTC.

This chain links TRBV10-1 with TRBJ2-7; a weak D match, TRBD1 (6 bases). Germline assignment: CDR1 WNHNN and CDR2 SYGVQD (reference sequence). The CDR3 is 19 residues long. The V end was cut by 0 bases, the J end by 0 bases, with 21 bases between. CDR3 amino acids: CASSESRGIGDGSSYEQYV. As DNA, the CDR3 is TGCGCCAGCAGTGAGTCAAGGGGGATTGGGGACGGAAGCTCCTACGAGCAGTACGTC.

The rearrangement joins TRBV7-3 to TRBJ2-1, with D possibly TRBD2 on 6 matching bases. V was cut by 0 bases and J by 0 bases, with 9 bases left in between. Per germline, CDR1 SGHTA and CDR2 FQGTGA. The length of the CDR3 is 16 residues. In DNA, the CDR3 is TGTGCCAGCAGCTTAACCGGGGGAAGCTCCTACAATGAGCAGTTCTTC. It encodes CASSLTGGSSYNEQFF.

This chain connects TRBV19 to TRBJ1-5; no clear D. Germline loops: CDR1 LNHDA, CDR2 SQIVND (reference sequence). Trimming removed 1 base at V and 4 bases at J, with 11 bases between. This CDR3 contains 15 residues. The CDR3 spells CASSIGAGLNQPQHF. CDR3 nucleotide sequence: TGTGCCAGTAGTATAGGGGCAGGTTTGAATCAGCCCCAGCATTTT.

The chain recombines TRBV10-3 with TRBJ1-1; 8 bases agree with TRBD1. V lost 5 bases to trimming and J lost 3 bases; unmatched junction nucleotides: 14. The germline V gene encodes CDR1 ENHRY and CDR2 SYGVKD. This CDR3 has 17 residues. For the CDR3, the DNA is TGTGCCATCAGTCCCGGGACAGGATCTTTCGCCCACACTGAAGCTTTCTTT. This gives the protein CAISPGTGSFAHTEAFF.

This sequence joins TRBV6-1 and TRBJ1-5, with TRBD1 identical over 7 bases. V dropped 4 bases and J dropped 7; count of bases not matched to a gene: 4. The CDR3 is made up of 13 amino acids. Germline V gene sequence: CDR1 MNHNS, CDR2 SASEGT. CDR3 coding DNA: TGTGCCAGCAGTGGACAGGGTCGGCAGCCCCAGCATTTT. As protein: CASSGQGRQPQHF.

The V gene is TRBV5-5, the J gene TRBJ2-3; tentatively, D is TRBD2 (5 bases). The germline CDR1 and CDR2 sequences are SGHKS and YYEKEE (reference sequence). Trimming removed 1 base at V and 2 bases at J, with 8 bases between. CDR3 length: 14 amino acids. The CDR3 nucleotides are TGTGCCAGCAGCTTGTCTAGCCACACAGATACGCAGTATTTT. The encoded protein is CASSLSSHTDTQYF.

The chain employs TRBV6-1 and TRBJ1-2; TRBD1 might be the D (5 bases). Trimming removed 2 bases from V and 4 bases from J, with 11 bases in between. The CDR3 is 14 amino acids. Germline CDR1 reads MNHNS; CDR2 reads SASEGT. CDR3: CASSEKTGTYGYTF. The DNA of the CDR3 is TGTGCCAGCAGTGAAAAAACAGGAACCTATGGCTACACCTTC.